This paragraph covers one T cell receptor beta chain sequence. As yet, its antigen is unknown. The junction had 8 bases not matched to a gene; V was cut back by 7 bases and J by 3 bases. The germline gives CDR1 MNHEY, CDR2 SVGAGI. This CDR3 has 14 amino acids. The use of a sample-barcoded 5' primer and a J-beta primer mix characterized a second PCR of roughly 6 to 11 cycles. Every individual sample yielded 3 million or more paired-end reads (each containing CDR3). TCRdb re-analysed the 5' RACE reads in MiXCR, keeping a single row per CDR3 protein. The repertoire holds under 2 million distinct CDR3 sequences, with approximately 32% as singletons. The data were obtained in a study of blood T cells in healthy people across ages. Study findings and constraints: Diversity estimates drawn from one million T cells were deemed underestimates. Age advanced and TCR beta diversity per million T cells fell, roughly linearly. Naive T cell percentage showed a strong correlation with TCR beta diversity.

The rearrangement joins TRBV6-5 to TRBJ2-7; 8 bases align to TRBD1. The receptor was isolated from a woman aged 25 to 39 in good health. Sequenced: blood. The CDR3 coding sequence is TGTGCCAGCAAGCCGGGACAGGCGCTCTACGAGCAGTACTTC. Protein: CASKPGQALYEQYF.